This entry lists 10 T cell receptor beta chains sequenced from one sample in a study of T cells in Graves' hyperthyroidism and ophthalmopathy. The CDR3 regions of TCR beta were amplified from RNA transcripts. When the TCR CDR3 underwent first-round RT-PCR, the HTBI primer set was used. TCRdb processed the multiplex PCR reads anew with MiXCR; each CDR3 protein has one entry. Seen here are 450,000 to 650,000 distinct CDR3 sequences, 14% observed once, and the top ten hold around 7%. The sequencing sample was made of blood. Receptor source: a woman under 30 with Graves' ophthalmopathy.

This clonotype occurred many times. The chain employs TRBV12-3 or TRBV12-4 and TRBJ1-1, with a weak D call TRBD1 (5 bases). The V and J ends lost 3 bases and 6 bases respectively, with 14 bases between them. The CDR3 runs 14 residues. CDR3 protein: CASSFRGRAAEAFF. CDR3 sequence (DNA): TGTGCCAGCAGTTTTCGGGGACGGGCGGCTGAAGCTTTCTTT.

Many counts were recorded for this clonotype. The chain links TRBV3-1 to TRBJ1-5; D may be TRBD1 (5 bases). V lost 0 bases to trimming and J lost 5 bases, with 8 bases between them. This CDR3 has 14 residues. In germline, CDR1 is LGHDT, CDR2 YNNKEL (reference sequence). CDR3 nucleotide sequence: TGTGCCAGCAGCCAAGATTTCAGGGATCAGCCCCAGCATTTT. The encoded protein is CASSQDFRDQPQHF.

At least ten counts were recorded for this clonotype. This sequence joins TRBV20-1 and TRBJ2-1; D unclear. CDR3 size: 12 residues. Germline lookup yields CDR1 DFQATT and CDR2 SNEGSKA (reference sequence). The V end lost 3 bases, the J end lost 4 bases, and 7 bases lay between the germline ends. CDR3 in amino acids: CSASRRYNEQFF. The CDR3 nucleotides are TGCAGTGCTAGTCGCCGTTACAATGAGCAGTTCTTC.

This clonotype was detected only a few times. This chain connects TRBV20-1 to TRBJ1-3, with TRBD1 matching 9 bases. The CDR3 is 19 amino acids. V shed 1 base and J 0 bases; nucleotides not matched to a gene: 13. The germline gives CDR1 DFQATT, CDR2 SNEGSKA (reference sequence). CDR3 coding DNA: TGCAGTGCTAGAGCCGGACAGGGGTGGCGCGGACTCTCTGGAAACACCATATATTTT. This encodes CSARAGQGWRGLSGNTIYF.

This clonotype showed up many times. The chain uses TRBV12-3 or TRBV12-4 and TRBJ2-3; the D gene could be TRBD1 or TRBD2 (5 bases each). V dropped 2 bases and J dropped 10 bases, with 16 bases sitting between them. The CDR3 has 14 residues. CDR3 sequence (DNA): TGTGCCAGCAGTTTACAGGGCGCTCTCGGGGCGCAGTATTTT. Translated, it gives CASSLQGALGAQYF.

In its sample, this clonotype was seen a few times. The gene calls are TRBV10-3 and TRBJ2-5; TRBD1 aligns across 8 bases. V shed 0 bases, J shed 2 bases, and the junction held 2 bases outside the gene matches. CDR3 length: 15 residues. The germline V gene has CDR1 ENHRY and CDR2 SYGVKD. CDR3 protein: CAISESRTGQETQYF. The CDR3 DNA reads as TGTGCCATCAGTGAGTCGAGGACAGGGCAAGAGACCCAGTACTTC.

The table lists this clonotype with many counts. The chain joins TRBV7-9 to TRBJ2-7, with TRBD1 matching over 8 bases. The germline CDR1 and CDR2 sequences are SEHNR and FQNEAQ (reference sequence). CDR3 length equals 14 residues. Trimming at V came to 4 bases and at J to 3 bases, leaving 5 bases not matched to a gene. The CDR3: CASSSWTGSYEQYF. Here the CDR3 DNA reads TGTGCCAGCAGCTCCTGGACAGGGAGCTACGAGCAGTACTTC.

The chain employs TRBV6-1 and TRBJ2-3; no definite D call. Trimming shortened V by 4 bases and J by 3 bases, and 11 bases separated the two germline ends. This CDR3 spans 14 amino acids. Germline loops: CDR1 MNHNS, CDR2 SASEGT. The CDR3 bases are TGTGCCAGCAGTGGGCAGCTAGGGACAGATACGCAGTATTTT. This translates into CASSGQLGTDTQYF.

This clonotype was counted only a few times. The chain joins TRBV7-9 to TRBJ2-1, with TRBD2 matching over 8 bases. The length of the CDR3 is 16 residues. V lost 1 base, J lost 5 bases, and 7 bases stayed unmatched. Germline V gene lookup returns CDR1 SEHNR and CDR2 FQNEAQ (reference sequence). In DNA, the CDR3 is TGTGCCAGCAGCTTAGGCCCGGGACTAGGCCACAATGAGCAGTTCTTC. This codes for CASSLGPGLGHNEQFF.

V and J are TRBV30 and TRBJ2-7; D possibly corresponds to TRBD1 (5 bases). Between the trimmed V and J ends, which lost 4 bases and 1 base, there was a span of 14 bases. In germline, CDR1 is GTSNPN, CDR2 SVGIG (reference sequence). The CDR3 has 14 amino acids. The CDR3, as DNA: TGTGCCTGGAAACCCAACAGGTTGTCCTACGAGCAGTACTTC. Its translation is CAWKPNRLSYEQYF.